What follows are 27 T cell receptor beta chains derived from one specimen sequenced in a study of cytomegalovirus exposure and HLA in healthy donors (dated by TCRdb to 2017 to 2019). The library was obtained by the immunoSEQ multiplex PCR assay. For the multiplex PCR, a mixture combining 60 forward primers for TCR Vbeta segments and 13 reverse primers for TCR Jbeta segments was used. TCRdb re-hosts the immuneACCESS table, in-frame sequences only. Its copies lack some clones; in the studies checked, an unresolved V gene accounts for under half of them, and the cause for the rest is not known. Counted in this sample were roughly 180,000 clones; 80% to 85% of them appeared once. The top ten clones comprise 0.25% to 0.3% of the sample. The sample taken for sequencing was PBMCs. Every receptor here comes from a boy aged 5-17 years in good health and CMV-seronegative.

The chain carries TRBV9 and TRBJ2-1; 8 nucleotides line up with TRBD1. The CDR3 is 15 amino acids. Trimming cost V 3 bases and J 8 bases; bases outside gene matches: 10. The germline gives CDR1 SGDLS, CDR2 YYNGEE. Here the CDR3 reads CASSAQGARLDEQFF. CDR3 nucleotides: TGTGCCAGCAGCGCCCAGGGGGCTAGGTTGGATGAGCAGTTCTTC.

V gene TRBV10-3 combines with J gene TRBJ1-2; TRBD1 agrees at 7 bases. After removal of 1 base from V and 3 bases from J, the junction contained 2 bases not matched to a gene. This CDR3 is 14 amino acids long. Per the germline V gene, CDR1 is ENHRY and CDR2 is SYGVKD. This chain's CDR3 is CAISELTGDYGYTF. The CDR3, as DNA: TGTGCCATCAGTGAGTTAACAGGGGACTATGGCTACACCTTC.

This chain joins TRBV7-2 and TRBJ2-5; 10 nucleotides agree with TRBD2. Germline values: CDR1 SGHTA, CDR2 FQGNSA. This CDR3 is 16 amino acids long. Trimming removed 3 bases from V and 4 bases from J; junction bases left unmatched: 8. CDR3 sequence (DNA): TGTGCCAGCAGCTTTTTAGCGGGAGGAGGGTTAGAGACCCAGTACTTC. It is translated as CASSFLAGGGLETQYF.

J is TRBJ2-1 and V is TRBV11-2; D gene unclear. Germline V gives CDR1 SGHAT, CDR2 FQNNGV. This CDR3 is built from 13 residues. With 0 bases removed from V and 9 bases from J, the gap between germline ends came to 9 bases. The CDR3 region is CASSLDLVLEQFF. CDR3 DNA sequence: TGTGCCAGCAGCTTAGACCTAGTCCTTGAGCAGTTCTTC.

CDR3 sequence reads: CASSVSSQNEKLFF. The CDR3 coding sequence is TGTGCCAGCAGCGTAAGTTCCCAGAATGAAAAACTGTTTTTT. The chain combines TRBV9 with TRBJ1-4; D is undetermined. The CDR3 has 14 residues. V lost 1 base, J lost 5 bases, and 9 bases lay in between. CDR1 SGDLS and CDR2 YYNGEE come from the germline V gene.

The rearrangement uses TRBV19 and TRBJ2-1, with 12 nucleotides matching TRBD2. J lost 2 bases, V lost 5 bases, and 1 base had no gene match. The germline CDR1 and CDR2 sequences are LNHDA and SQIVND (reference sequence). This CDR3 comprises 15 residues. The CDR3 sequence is CASSPSGGAYNEQFF. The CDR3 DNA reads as TGTGCCAGTAGTCCTAGCGGGGGGGCCTACAATGAGCAGTTCTTC. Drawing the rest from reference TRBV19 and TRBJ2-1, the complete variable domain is DGGITQSPKYLFRKEGQNVTLSCEQNLNHDAMYWYRQDPGQGLRLIYYSQIVNDFQKGDIAEGYSVSREKKESFPLTVTSAQKNPTAFYLCASSPSGGAYNEQFFGPGTRLTVL.

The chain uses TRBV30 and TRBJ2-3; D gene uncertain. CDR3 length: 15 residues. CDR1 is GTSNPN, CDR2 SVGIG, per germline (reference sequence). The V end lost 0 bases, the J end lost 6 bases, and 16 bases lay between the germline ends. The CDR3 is CAWSVRLATEDTQYF. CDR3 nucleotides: TGTGCCTGGAGTGTTAGGTTAGCTACGGAGGATACGCAGTATTTT.

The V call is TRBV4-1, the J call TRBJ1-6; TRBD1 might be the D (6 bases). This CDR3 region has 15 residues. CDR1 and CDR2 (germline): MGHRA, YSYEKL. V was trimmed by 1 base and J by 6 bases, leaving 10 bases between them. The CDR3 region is CASSQATGPNSPLHF. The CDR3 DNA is TGCGCCAGCAGCCAAGCGACAGGCCCTAATTCACCCCTCCACTTT.

The CDR3 is CSGATGPNTEAFF. The CDR3 region has the DNA TGCAGCGGCGCCACAGGGCCGAACACTGAAGCTTTCTTT. V gene TRBV29-1 combines with J gene TRBJ1-1, with a weak D call TRBD1 (6 bases). The CDR3 consists of 13 residues. Trimming took off 7 bases at V and 1 base at J, with 13 bases between the two ends. Germline V gene lookup returns CDR1 SQVTM and CDR2 ANQGSEA.

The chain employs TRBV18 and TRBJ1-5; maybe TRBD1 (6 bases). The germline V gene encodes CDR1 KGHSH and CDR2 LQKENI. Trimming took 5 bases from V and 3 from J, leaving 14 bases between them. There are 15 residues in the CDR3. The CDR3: CASSSQTGPNQPQHF. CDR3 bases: TGTGCCAGCTCATCCCAAACAGGGCCCAATCAGCCCCAGCATTTT.

CDR3 in amino acids: CASRLRWGGSRGYTF. The CDR3 coding sequence is TGTGCCAGCAGACTCCGGTGGGGGGGATCTAGGGGCTACACCTTC. The chain recombines TRBV6-5 with TRBJ1-2, with a tentative D call TRBD1 (5 bases). The CDR3 loop spans 15 amino acids. The germline CDR1 and CDR2 sequences are MNHEY and SVGAGI. Trimming cost V 6 bases and J 8 bases, with 22 bases left between them.

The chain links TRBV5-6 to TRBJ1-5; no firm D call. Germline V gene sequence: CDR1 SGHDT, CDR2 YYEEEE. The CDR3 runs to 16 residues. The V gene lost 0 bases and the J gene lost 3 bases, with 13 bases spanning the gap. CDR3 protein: CASSLAGGRPNQPQHF. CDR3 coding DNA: TGTGCCAGCAGCTTGGCCGGAGGGAGGCCCAATCAGCCCCAGCATTTT.

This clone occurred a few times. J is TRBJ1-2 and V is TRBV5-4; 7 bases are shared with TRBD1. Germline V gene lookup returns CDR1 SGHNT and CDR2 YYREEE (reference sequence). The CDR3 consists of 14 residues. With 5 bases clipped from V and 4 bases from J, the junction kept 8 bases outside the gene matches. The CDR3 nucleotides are TGTGCCAGCAGTCCCAGGGGGGATGGCTATGGCTACACCTTC. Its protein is CASSPRGDGYGYTF.

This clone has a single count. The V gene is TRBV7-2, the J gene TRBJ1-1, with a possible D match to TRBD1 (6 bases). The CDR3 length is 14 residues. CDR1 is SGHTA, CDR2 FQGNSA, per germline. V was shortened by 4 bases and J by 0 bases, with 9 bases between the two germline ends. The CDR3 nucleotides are TGTGCCAGCAGCTGGGAGGGGGTGAACACTGAAGCTTTCTTT. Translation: CASSWEGVNTEAFF.

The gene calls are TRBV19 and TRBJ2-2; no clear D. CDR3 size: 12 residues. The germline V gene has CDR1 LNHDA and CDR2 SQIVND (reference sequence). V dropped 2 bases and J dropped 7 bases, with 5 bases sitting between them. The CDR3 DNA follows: TGTGCCAGTAGTATAACCAGCGGGGAGCTGTTTTTT. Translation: CASSITSGELFF.

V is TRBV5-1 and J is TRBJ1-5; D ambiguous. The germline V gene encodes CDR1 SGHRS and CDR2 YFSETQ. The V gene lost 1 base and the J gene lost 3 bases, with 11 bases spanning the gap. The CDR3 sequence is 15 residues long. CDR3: CASSLPGLLNQPQHF. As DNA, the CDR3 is TGCGCCAGCAGCTTGCCCGGACTACTCAATCAGCCCCAGCATTTT.

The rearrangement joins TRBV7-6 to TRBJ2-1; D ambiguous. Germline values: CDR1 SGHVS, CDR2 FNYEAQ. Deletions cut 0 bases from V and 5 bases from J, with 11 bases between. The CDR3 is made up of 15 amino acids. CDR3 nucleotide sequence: TGTGCCAGCAGCTTAGCAGTGGAGACCGACAATGAGCAGTTCTTC. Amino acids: CASSLAVETDNEQFF.

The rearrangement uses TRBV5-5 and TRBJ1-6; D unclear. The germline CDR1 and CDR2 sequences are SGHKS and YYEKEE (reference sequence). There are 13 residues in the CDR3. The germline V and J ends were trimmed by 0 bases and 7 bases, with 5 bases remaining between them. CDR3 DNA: TGTGCCAGCAGCTTGGTTCGGAATTCACCCCTCCACTTT. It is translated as CASSLVRNSPLHF.

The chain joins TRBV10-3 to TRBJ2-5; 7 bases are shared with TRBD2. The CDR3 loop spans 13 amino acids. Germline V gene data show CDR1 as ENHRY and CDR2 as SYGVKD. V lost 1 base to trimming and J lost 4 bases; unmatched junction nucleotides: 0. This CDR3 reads CAISEWGGETQYF. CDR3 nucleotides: TGTGCCATCAGTGAGTGGGGGGGAGAGACCCAGTACTTC.

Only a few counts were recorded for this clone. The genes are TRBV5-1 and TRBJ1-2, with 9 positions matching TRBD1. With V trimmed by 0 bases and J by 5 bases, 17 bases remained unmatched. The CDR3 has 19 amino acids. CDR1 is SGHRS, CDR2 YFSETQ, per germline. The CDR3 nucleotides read TGCGCCAGCAGCTTGGCAAGCCTCGGGACAGGGAGAGGCTCGTATGGCTACACCTTC. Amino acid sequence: CASSLASLGTGRGSYGYTF.

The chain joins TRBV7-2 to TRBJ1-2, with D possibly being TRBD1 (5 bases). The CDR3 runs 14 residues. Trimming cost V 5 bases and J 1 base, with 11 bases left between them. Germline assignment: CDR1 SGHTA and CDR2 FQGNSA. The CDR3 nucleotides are TGTGCCAGCAGCAGAACAGGAGATAACTATGGCTACACCTTC. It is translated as CASSRTGDNYGYTF.

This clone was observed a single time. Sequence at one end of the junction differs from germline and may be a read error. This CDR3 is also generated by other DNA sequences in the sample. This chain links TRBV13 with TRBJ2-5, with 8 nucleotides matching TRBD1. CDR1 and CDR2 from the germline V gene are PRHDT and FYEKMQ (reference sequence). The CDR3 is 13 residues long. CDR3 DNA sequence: TGTGCTAGCAGCCTCAGGGGGCGGGAGACCCAGTACTTC. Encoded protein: CASSLRGRETQYF. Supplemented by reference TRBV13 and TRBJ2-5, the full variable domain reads AAGVIQSPRHLIKEKRETATLKCYPIPRHDTVYWYQQGPGQDPQFLISFYEKMQSDKGSIPDRFSAQQFSDYHSELNMSSLELGDSALYFCASSLRGRETQYFGPGTRLLVL.

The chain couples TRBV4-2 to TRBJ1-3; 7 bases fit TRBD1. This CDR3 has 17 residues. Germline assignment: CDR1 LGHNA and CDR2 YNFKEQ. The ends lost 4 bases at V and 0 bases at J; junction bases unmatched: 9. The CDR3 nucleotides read TGTGCCAGCAGCCCGCGAGGGGGCCCTATCTCTGGAAACACCATATATTTT. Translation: CASSPRGGPISGNTIYF.

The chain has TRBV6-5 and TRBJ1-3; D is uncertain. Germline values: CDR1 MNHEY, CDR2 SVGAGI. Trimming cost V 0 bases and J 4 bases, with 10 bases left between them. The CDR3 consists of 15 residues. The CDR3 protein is CASSYSRTPGNTIYF. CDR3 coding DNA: TGTGCCAGCAGTTACTCGAGAACCCCCGGAAACACCATATATTTT.

CDR3 in amino acids: CASSLGAGSGGARDTQYF. DNA of the CDR3: TGTGCCAGCAGCTTAGGAGCGGGTAGCGGGGGGGCCAGAGATACGCAGTATTTT. The chain is built from TRBV7-2 and TRBJ2-3; 11 nucleotides agree with TRBD2. This CDR3 comprises 18 residues. CDR1 is SGHTA and CDR2 is FQGNSA in the germline V gene. Trimming took 1 base from V and 5 from J; bases not matched to a gene: 11.

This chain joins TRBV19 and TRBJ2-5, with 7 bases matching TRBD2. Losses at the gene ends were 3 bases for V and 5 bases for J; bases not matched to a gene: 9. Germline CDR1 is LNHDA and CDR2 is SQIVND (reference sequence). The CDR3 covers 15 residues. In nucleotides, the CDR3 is TGTGCCAGTAGTATTTCGTTGCGGGAGAGGGAGACCCAGTACTTC. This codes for CASSISLRERETQYF.

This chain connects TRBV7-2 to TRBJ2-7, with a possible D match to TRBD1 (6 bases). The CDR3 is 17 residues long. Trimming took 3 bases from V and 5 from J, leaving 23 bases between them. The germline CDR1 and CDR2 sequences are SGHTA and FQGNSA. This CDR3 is CASSFTGFPMRGNEQYF. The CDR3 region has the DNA TGTGCCAGCAGCTTTACAGGGTTCCCTATGAGGGGGAACGAGCAGTACTTC.